Listed below are T cell receptor beta chains from one sample, sequenced in a study of shared clonotypes between healthy human individuals. Clones were read by immunoSEQ multiplex PCR, and TCRdb kept only the in-frame ones, dropping some. The sample includes about 2.4 million clones, 90% to 95% of them seen just once. The sequencing sample was made of naive CD4+ T cells sorted from blood. The receptors come from a man in his late teens or twenties in good health. Both conserved end residues are part of each CDR3. The order of the fields is J gene, D gene, V gene, clone size, CDR3 DNA, CDR3 protein. D genes are given only for firm matches. A row's size may be missing; if present it is once, few, many or a size class.

TRBJ2-1	TRBD2	TRBV5-1	.	TGCGCCAGCAGCCCTGGGAGGGAAGGCAATGAGCAGTTCTTC	CASSPGREGNEQFF
TRBJ1-1	TRBD1	TRBV18	.	TGTGCCAGCTCACCACAGGGGGCTCTAGCTTTCTTT	CASSPQGALAFF
TRBJ2-7	.	TRBV6-1	.	TGTGCCAGCAGTGAGACCCCGGGACCACCCTCCTACGAGCAGTACTTC	CASSETPGPPSYEQYF
TRBJ2-1	.	TRBV7-9	.	TGTGCCAGCAGCTTTTTACAGGGTAAATCCTACAATGAGCAGTTCTTC	CASSFLQGKSYNEQFF
TRBJ1-2	.	TRBV5-1	.	TGCGCCAGCAGCGCCACAACAGGGAACTATGGCTACACCTTC	CASSATTGNYGYTF
TRBJ1-1	.	TRBV27	.	TGTGCCAGCAGTTTATCGAACGTACGGACTGAAGCTTTCTTT	CASSLSNVRTEAFF
TRBJ2-7	.	TRBV7-9	.	TGTGCCAGCGGACAGATCTACGAGCAGTACTTC	CASGQIYEQYF
TRBJ1-1	.	TRBV12-5	.	TGTGCTAGTGGTTTAGGGGAGAGGAACACTGAAGCTTTCTTT	CASGLGERNTEAFF
TRBJ2-3	.	TRBV2	once	TGTGCCAGCAGTGTGGCTTACACAGATACGCAGTATTTT	CASSVAYTDTQYF
TRBJ2-7	.	TRBV29-1	.	TGCAGCGTCCCCGGGGAAGGGGGCTACGAGCAGTACTTC	CSVPGEGGYEQYF
TRBJ2-3	TRBD1	TRBV5-1	once	TGCGCCAGCAGCCCCCGACAGGGTCCCGCAGATACGCAGTATTTT	CASSPRQGPADTQYF
TRBJ1-1	.	TRBV7-9	.	TGTGCCAGCAGCATCACGGGGGATAGGACTGAAGCTTTCTTT	CASSITGDRTEAFF
TRBJ2-3	.	TRBV5-5	.	TGTGCCAGCAGCTTGGAGCCGGGAGATACGCAGTATTTT	CASSLEPGDTQYF
TRBJ2-2	TRBD2	TRBV7-9	.	TGTGCCAGCAGCTCAGCGGGGGGGCTGTTTCGGACCGGGGAGCTGTTTTTT	CASSSAGGLFRTGELFF
TRBJ1-1	.	TRBV6-1	once	TGTGCCAGCATCAGAAGTAGTTCTGAAGCTTTCTTT	CASIRSSSEAFF
TRBJ2-3	.	TRBV1	many	TGCACCAGCAGCCAAGATTCAGCTGCGACTAGCCCCACAGATACGCAGTATTTT	CTSSQDSAATSPTDTQYF
TRBJ1-3	.	TRBV25-1	.	TGTGCCAGCAGGGGAACGGGAAACACCATATATTTT	CASRGTGNTIYF
TRBJ2-7	.	TRBV7-2	.	TGTGCCAGCAGCTTCCTAATGCCCGAGCAGTACTTC	CASSFLMPEQYF
TRBJ2-3	.	TRBV5-4	.	TGTGCCAGCAGCCTGTGGGGCTCAATAGATACGCAGTATTTT	CASSLWGSIDTQYF
TRBJ2-3	TRBD1	TRBV7-9	.	TGTGCCAGCAGCAGTGACAGGGAAAGGCCAGATACGCAGTATTTT	CASSSDRERPDTQYF
TRBJ1-1	.	TRBV7-3	.	TGTGCCAGCAGCCCAGAAGGAGGCCTGCTGAACACTGAAGCTTTCTTT	CASSPEGGLLNTEAFF